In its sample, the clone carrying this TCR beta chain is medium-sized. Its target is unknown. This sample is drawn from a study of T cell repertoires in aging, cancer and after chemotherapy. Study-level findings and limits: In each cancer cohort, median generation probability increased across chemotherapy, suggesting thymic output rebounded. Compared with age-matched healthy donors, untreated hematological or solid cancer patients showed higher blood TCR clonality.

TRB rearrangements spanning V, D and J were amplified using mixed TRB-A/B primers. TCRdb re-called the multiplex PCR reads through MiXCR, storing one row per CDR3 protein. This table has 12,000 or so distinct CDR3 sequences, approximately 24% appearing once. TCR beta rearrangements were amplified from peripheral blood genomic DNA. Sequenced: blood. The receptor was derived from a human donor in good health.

In nucleotides, the CDR3 is TGTGCCAGCAGTCGGGACAGCCTAACCTACGAGCAGTACTTC. This codes for CASSRDSLTYEQYF. The rearrangement joins TRBV7-2 to TRBJ2-7, with TRBD1 matching over 7 bases. This CDR3 is built from 14 residues. After removal of 6 bases from V and 2 bases from J, the junction contained 7 bases not matched to a gene. Germline CDR1 is SGHTA and CDR2 is FQGNSA.